This T cell receptor beta chain emerged from a study of human T cells and chemical hapten exposure. Overall study context: Patients, chiefly female, had alopecia areata, totalis or universalis.

The library put unique molecular identifiers onto individual cDNA molecules. MiXCR was run by TCRdb on the RACE reads, yielding one entry per CDR3 protein. Of about 84,000 distinct CDR3 sequences detected, roughly 10% appear once; the ten largest clones hold 2% to 2.5%. Time point reported: patch test 2, 6 weeks after DPC sensitization. The sample's treatment: therapeutic diphenylcyclopropenone sensitization with weekly scalp DPC. Blood collection took place prior to placing each patch test. Patients had alopecia, were aged 18 to 70, and were not pregnant. The CDR3 spans 13 residues. CDR1 and CDR2 (germline): SGDLS, YYNGEE. Trimming stripped 0 bases from V and 6 bases from J, with 7 bases between.

The TCR originated in a woman in her twenties or thirties with alopecia areata. Some clones in this sample may be carry-over from other donors' samples. The sequenced sample was whole blood, obtained in connection with sensitization to the hapten diphenylcyclopropenone (DPC). The genes are TRBV9 and TRBJ2-1, with no clear D. The CDR3 protein is CASSVGSLNEQFF. The CDR3 nucleotides read TGTGCCAGCAGCGTAGGGTCACTCAATGAGCAGTTCTTC. Combining the CDR3 with reference TRBV9 and TRBJ2-1 gives the whole variable domain DSGVTQTPKHLITATGQRVTLRCSPRSGDLSVYWYQQSLDQGLQFLIQYYNGEERAKGNILERFSAQQFPDLHSELNLSSLELGDSALYFCASSVGSLNEQFFGPGTRLTVL.